The clone carrying this TCR beta chain was seen ten or more times. Its antigen is undetermined. The sample comes from a study of response to subunit inactivated influenza vaccine. Study outcomes and limitations: There was a suggestion from the authors that each seasonal influenza vaccination recruits few new T cells.

After removal of 4 bases from V and 2 bases from J, the junction contained 10 bases not matched to a gene. CDR3 length: 16 amino acids. TCRdb fed the RT-PCR reads into MiXCR, producing one record per CDR3 protein. The sample shows around 300,000 distinct CDR3 sequences, approximately 20% of them seen only once. The rearrangement joins TRBV12-3 or TRBV12-4 to TRBJ1-2, with 7 positions matching TRBD1. Sequenced here: PBMCs from blood, sampled roughly 20 months after vaccination. The sequence came from a man between 50 and 75 years old who received an inactivated influenza vaccine. Here the CDR3 DNA reads TGTGCCAGCAGTTATAGACAGGGCAACCTAAACTATGGCTACACCTTC. Translating gives CASSYRQGNLNYGYTF.